Presented here are 24 T cell receptor beta chains from one specimen sequenced in a study of read filtering for tumor transcriptome and immune sequencing. The library was built from about 400 ng RNA with molecular barcoded adaptors for alpha/delta and beta/gamma chains. TCRdb re-derived calls from the reads in MiXCR, one entry per CDR3 protein. The sample has some 80,000 distinct CDR3 sequences, around 12% seen once; the top ten hold approximately 15%. Input material: a population of CD138-negative cells sorted from bone marrow. The receptors here all came from a donor aged 40 or over with multiple myeloma.

This clonotype was detected many times. The DNA of the CDR3 is TGCGCCAGCAGCTCAACAGGGGGTAACTATGGCTACACCTTC. Translation: CASSSTGGNYGYTF. The V call is TRBV5-1, the J call TRBJ1-2, with 8 bases aligning to TRBD1. V dropped 3 bases and J dropped 1; count of bases not matched to a gene: 2. Germline CDR1 reads SGHRS; CDR2 reads YFSETQ. This CDR3 has 14 residues.

The sample holds many counts of this clonotype. This chain uses TRBV5-1 with TRBJ1-4; D unresolved. The CDR3 covers 13 residues. With 4 bases removed from V and 7 bases from J, the gap between germline ends came to 11 bases. Per germline, CDR1 SGHRS and CDR2 YFSETQ. The CDR3 bases are TGCGCCAGCAGCCAGGACGGATTTGAAAAACTGTTTTTT. This translates into CASSQDGFEKLFF.

This clonotype showed up many times. CDR3 nucleotide sequence: TGTGCCAGCAGCCAGCACGGACAGGTTAAAAAACTGTTTTTT. It is translated as CASSQHGQVKKLFF. V is TRBV7-9 and J is TRBJ1-4, with 7 positions matching TRBD1. Unmatched junction bases numbered 9, after V lost 5 bases and J lost 9 bases. CDR3 length: 14 residues. CDR1 is SEHNR, CDR2 FQNEAQ, per germline (reference sequence).

This clonotype was counted ten times or more. The chain uses TRBV3-1 and TRBJ2-5, with D tentatively TRBD1 or TRBD2 (5 bases each). Germline CDR1 LGHDT, CDR2 YNNKEL (reference sequence). V was cut by 4 bases and J by 4 bases, with 16 bases left in between. The CDR3 length is 15 residues. This CDR3 is CASSPRTERGETQYF. Written as DNA, the CDR3 is TGTGCCAGCAGCCCCAGGACCGAGAGGGGAGAGACCCAGTACTTC.

This clonotype was picked up a small number of times. The germline gene is not matched at one end of the junction; a read error may be the cause. The rearrangement uses TRBV9 and TRBJ2-5; maybe TRBD1 (6 bases). Germline V gives CDR1 SGDLS, CDR2 YYNGEE. The CDR3 totals 14 residues. CDR3 nucleotide sequence: TGTGCCAGCAGCGTATACTGGGGGCAAGAGACCCAGGACTTC. Translated, it gives CASSVYWGQETQDF.

In its sample, this clonotype was seen many times. The chain has TRBV20-1 and TRBJ2-3; D is unclear. V was shortened by 6 bases and J by 4 bases, with 11 bases between the two germline ends. Germline lookup yields CDR1 DFQATT and CDR2 SNEGSKA (reference sequence). There are 12 residues in the CDR3. This CDR3 is CSAKTQADTQYF. CDR3 nucleotide sequence: TGCAGTGCGAAGACGCAGGCAGATACGCAGTATTTT.

This clonotype occurred a few times. The chain recombines TRBV11-2 with TRBJ1-5; D unresolved. Germline V lookup: CDR1 SGHAT, CDR2 FQNNGV. There are 15 residues in the CDR3. V was pared by 2 bases and J by 3 bases, with 11 bases between. Here the CDR3 DNA reads TGTGCCAGCAGCTTATCGGGTTTTACCAATCAGCCCCAGCATTTT. Its protein is CASSLSGFTNQPQHF.

The chain joins TRBV29-1 to TRBJ2-3; tentatively, D is TRBD2 (6 bases). Germline loops: CDR1 SQVTM, CDR2 ANQGSEA. This CDR3 spans 13 amino acids. With 7 bases removed from V and 2 bases from J, the gap between germline ends came to 13 bases. CDR3 amino acids: CSAGGLTTDTQYF. DNA for the CDR3: TGCAGCGCCGGGGGTCTTACCACAGATACGCAGTATTTT.

This clonotype showed up many times. The chain employs TRBV5-1 and TRBJ1-5, with unresolved D. Germline V gene lookup returns CDR1 SGHRS and CDR2 YFSETQ. The CDR3 extends over 14 amino acids. Trimming removed 0 bases at V and 7 bases at J, with 11 bases between. The CDR3 region has the DNA TGCGCCAGCAGCTTGGAGGGCCGAGGACAGCCCCAGCATTTT. It codes for CASSLEGRGQPQHF.

This clonotype was detected only a few times. This chain connects TRBV5-1 to TRBJ2-7; D might be TRBD1 (5 bases). The ends were cut back, 1 base at V and 6 bases at J, with 23 bases in the middle. CDR3 length: 17 residues. CDR1 is SGHRS, CDR2 YFSETQ, per germline. CDR3 DNA sequence: TGCGCCAGCAGCTTGTCCGCATCCCGGACATCGAACTCCGAGCAGTACTTC. It codes for CASSLSASRTSNSEQYF.

This clonotype was seen only a few times. A read error may explain this, as a much larger clone is one base away. DNA of the CDR3: TGTGCCAGCAGCCCGGACAGGGGGCGGAACACTGAAGCTTTCTTT. Translation: CASSPDRGRNTEAFF. V usage is TRBV11-2 and J usage is TRBJ1-1; 11 bases match TRBD1. This CDR3 is built from 15 residues. The ends lost 5 bases at V and 1 base at J; junction bases unmatched: 3. Per germline, CDR1 SGHAT and CDR2 FQNNGV.

This clonotype was counted at least ten times. This chain links TRBV7-6 with TRBJ1-3; D might be TRBD1 (5 bases). V was shortened by 1 base and J by 0 bases, with 10 bases between the two germline ends. The germline CDR1 and CDR2 sequences are SGHVS and FNYEAQ. CDR3 length equals 16 residues. The CDR3 DNA reads as TGTGCCAGCAGCTTAGGGGACGGTGCCTCTGGAAACACCATATATTTT. It yields the protein CASSLGDGASGNTIYF.

This clonotype was detected ten times or more. CDR3 coding DNA: TGTGCCACCTCGAACACTGAAGCTTTCTTT. It is translated as CATSNTEAFF. The chain carries TRBV28 and TRBJ1-1, with no clear D. Trimming took off 10 bases at V and 1 base at J, with 4 bases between the two ends. CDR3 length equals 10 residues. Germline V CDR1 and CDR2: MDHEN, SYDVKM.

As to this clonotype: A much larger clone sits a single nucleotide away, making a read error possible. The chain joins TRBV5-4 to TRBJ2-3, with TRBD2 matching over 7 bases. The ends lost 9 bases at V and 4 bases at J; junction bases unmatched: 23. The V gene's germline CDR1 is SGHNT and CDR2 YYREEE (reference sequence). CDR3 size: 18 residues. The CDR3 nucleotides are TGTGCCACCCGGTCTCTCCAAATGCAGGGCGGGAGCTCAGATACGCAGTATTTT. Translated, it gives CATRSLQMQGGSSDTQYF.

This clonotype was counted many times. The chain links TRBV30 to TRBJ2-2; 8 positions match TRBD2. The CDR3 covers 14 residues. The V gene's germline CDR1 is GTSNPN and CDR2 SVGIG (reference sequence). Unmatched junction bases numbered 8, after V lost 5 bases and J lost 6 bases. The CDR3 loop is CAWGRAGGPGELFF. CDR3 bases: TGTGCCTGGGGGAGGGCGGGGGGTCCCGGGGAGCTGTTTTTT.

Turning to this clonotype: A read error may explain this, as a much larger clone is one base away. This rearrangement joins TRBV2 to TRBJ2-1; weak D call: TRBD1 (7 bases). This CDR3 has 13 residues. Germline V CDR1 and CDR2: SNHLY, FYNNEI. CDR3 sequence: CASRQGGYNGQFF. The CDR3, as DNA: TGTGCCAGCCGGCAGGGGGGCTACAATGGGCAGTTCTTC.

Concerning this clonotype itself: This likely comes from a read error, as the CDR3 has no conserved phenylalanine or tryptophan at its end. The CDR3 DNA reads TGTGCCAGCAGTGACTCCCCGGCCAGGGGGTCCTACAATGAGCAGTTCTCC. It translates to CASSDSPARGSYNEQFS. The rearrangement links TRBV25-1 to TRBJ2-1; 7 bases align to TRBD1. From germline, CDR1 is MGHDK and CDR2 SYGVNS. The junction had 9 bases not matched to a gene; V was cut back by 3 bases and J by 1 base. The CDR3 totals 17 residues.

This clonotype was observed at least ten times. The V call is TRBV5-1, the J call TRBJ1-5, with a tentative D call TRBD1 (6 bases). This CDR3 has 15 residues. From germline, CDR1 is SGHRS and CDR2 YFSETQ. Trimming left V 0 bases short and J 0 bases short, with 7 bases between. The CDR3 DNA reads as TGCGCCAGCAGCTTGGGGGGGGCTAGCAATCAGCCCCAGCATTTT. As protein: CASSLGGASNQPQHF.

This clonotype was observed many times. The CDR3 bases are TGTGCCAGCATCGGACAGCTTGGTACCTACGAGCAGTACTTC. Amino acids: CASIGQLGTYEQYF. The J gene is TRBJ2-7, the V gene TRBV28, with a tentative D call TRBD1 (6 bases). The V and J ends lost 7 bases and 2 bases respectively, with 15 bases between them. Germline V gives CDR1 MDHEN, CDR2 SYDVKM. The CDR3 runs to 14 residues.

This clonotype has a count of ten or more. The chain is built from TRBV20-1 and TRBJ2-7, with D unclear. CDR3 length: 16 amino acids. Germline CDR1 is DFQATT and CDR2 is SNEGSKA (reference sequence). V was shortened by 0 bases and J by 3 bases, with 18 bases between the two germline ends. CDR3 nucleotide sequence: TGCAGTGCTAGAGATGATCTGGGCCCAAGGCACTACGAGCAGTACTTC. The encoded protein is CSARDDLGPRHYEQYF.

This clonotype appeared many times. The chain couples TRBV19 to TRBJ2-7; 10 nucleotides line up with TRBD2. This CDR3 contains 15 residues. Losses at the gene ends were 6 bases for V and 3 bases for J; bases not matched to a gene: 8. The germline V gene has CDR1 LNHDA and CDR2 SQIVND (reference sequence). In nucleotides, the CDR3 is TGTGCCAGTAGCCAACCGGGACTAGCGTTCTACGAGCAGTACTTC. Its translation: CASSQPGLAFYEQYF.

As for this clonotype: A single base is all that separates this from a far larger clone, so a read error is likely. The V call is TRBV7-9, the J call TRBJ1-1, with 9 bases that match TRBD1. CDR3 length equals 14 residues. Germline CDR1 and CDR2: SEHNR and FQNEAQ (reference sequence). In DNA, the CDR3 is TGTGCCGGCAGCTCGGGACAGGGGAACACTGAAGCTTTCTTT. It codes for CAGSSGQGNTEAFF.

This clonotype appeared many times. V usage is TRBV7-9 and J usage is TRBJ2-1; 13 bases agree with TRBD2. This CDR3 comprises 16 residues. Germline CDR1 reads SEHNR; CDR2 reads FQNEAQ (reference sequence). J gave up 8 bases and V 2 bases, and 6 bases lay outside the gene matches. As DNA, the CDR3 is TGTGCCAGCAGCTTAACCCAACTAGCGGGAGGGTATGAGCAGTTCTTC. This codes for CASSLTQLAGGYEQFF.

CDR3 in DNA: TGCGCCAGCAGCTTGGCCGTGGGGTTAGATACGCAGTATTTT. Translation: CASSLAVGLDTQYF. This sequence joins TRBV5-1 and TRBJ2-3; D unclear. This CDR3 has 14 residues. Trimming cost V 0 bases and J 5 bases, with 10 bases left between them. Germline lookup yields CDR1 SGHRS and CDR2 YFSETQ.